This T cell receptor beta chain was retrieved from a study of cytomegalovirus exposure and HLA in healthy donors. The assay was immunoSEQ multiplex PCR, and TCRdb's table has in-frame clones only and misses some. The data show over 200,000 clones, 80% to 90% seen once. CDR1 MNHNS and CDR2 SASEGT come from the germline V gene. The CDR3 is 16 amino acids. The V end lost 2 bases, the J end lost 5 bases, and 16 bases lay between the germline ends. The rearrangement uses TRBV6-1 and TRBJ2-1; TRBD1 might be the D (5 bases). Sample: PBMCs. This receptor was identified in a woman in her late teens or twenties in good health and CMV-seronegative. CDR3: CASSEPPRDSNNEQFF. CDR3 coding DNA: TGTGCCAGCAGTGAACCCCCCAGGGATAGCAACAATGAGCAGTTCTTC.